The 7 T cell receptor beta chains below were found in one sample sequenced in a study of T cells in tuberculosis. Here immunoSEQ multiplex PCR was the method, and the copy in TCRdb shows in-frame clones only, minus some. The sample carries 40,000 to 50,000 clones, approximately 95% recorded once. Sample: PBMCs. These receptors came from a donor between 10 and 35 years old with latent tuberculosis or without tuberculosis infection.

The chain links TRBV11-2 to TRBJ1-6; TRBD1 aligns across 7 bases. Germline V gene data show CDR1 as SGHAT and CDR2 as FQNNGV. V dropped 5 bases and J dropped 6; count of bases not matched to a gene: 7. CDR3 length: 15 amino acids. CDR3 residues: CASSTRQGSNSPLHF. The CDR3 DNA sequence: TGTGCCAGCAGCACCCGACAGGGCTCTAATTCACCCCTCCACTTT.

V is TRBV7-9 and J is TRBJ2-1, with D possibly TRBD2 on 6 matching bases. Trimming took off 5 bases at V and 0 bases at J, with 14 bases between the two ends. The germline gives CDR1 SEHNR, CDR2 FQNEAQ (reference sequence). The CDR3 covers 16 residues. CDR3 amino acids: CASSRSRDSSYNEQFF. Here the CDR3 DNA reads TGTGCCAGCAGCCGCTCCCGGGACTCCTCCTACAATGAGCAGTTCTTC.

This chain joins TRBV11-2 and TRBJ1-6; no clear D gene. V gave up 1 base and J gave up 0 bases, with 13 bases separating them. This CDR3 has 18 residues. Per germline, CDR1 SGHAT and CDR2 FQNNGV. CDR3 amino acids: CASSLVGLGSSYNSPLHF. The CDR3 DNA follows: TGTGCCAGCAGCTTAGTAGGTCTGGGGAGCTCCTATAATTCACCCCTCCACTTT.

The chain links TRBV25-1 to TRBJ1-1; 7 bases are shared with TRBD1. The CDR3 contains 12 residues. CDR1 is MGHDK, CDR2 SYGVNS, per germline. Unmatched junction bases numbered 3, after V lost 3 bases and J lost 8 bases. As DNA, the CDR3 is TGTGCCAGCAGTGACCAGGGGGGCGAAGCTTTCTTT. Amino acid sequence: CASSDQGGEAFF.

The rearrangement uses TRBV15 and TRBJ1-2, with D perhaps TRBD1 (6 bases). V lost 0 bases and J 0 bases, leaving 11 bases between the germline ends. Germline V gene lookup returns CDR1 LNHNV and CDR2 YYDKDF (reference sequence). CDR3 length: 16 residues. Written as DNA, the CDR3 is TGTGCCACCAGCAGAGAGGACAGCTACGCTAACTATGGCTACACCTTC. The encoded protein is CATSREDSYANYGYTF. Supplemented by reference TRBV15 and TRBJ1-2, the full variable domain reads DAMVIQNPRYQVTQFGKPVTLSCSQTLNHNVMYWYQQKSSQAPKLLFHYYDKDFNNEADTPDNFQSRRPNTSFCFLDIRSPGLGDTAMYLCATSREDSYANYGYTFGSGTRLTVV.

This chain uses TRBV19 with TRBJ2-5; TRBD2 aligns across 15 bases. Germline V gene data show CDR1 as LNHDA and CDR2 as SQIVND (reference sequence). There are 18 residues in the CDR3. The V segment lost 9 bases and the J segment 1 base; nucleotides outside the gene matches: 12. For the CDR3, the DNA is TGTGCCAGCAGAATGGGACTAGCGGGGGGTACGATCCAAGAGACCCAGTACTTC. The encoded protein is CASRMGLAGGTIQETQYF.

V is TRBV19 and J is TRBJ2-7; TRBD2 matches 9 bases. The CDR3 runs 16 residues. CDR1 LNHDA and CDR2 SQIVND come from the germline V gene (reference sequence). V lost 5 bases to trimming and J lost 5 bases; unmatched junction nucleotides: 13. CDR3 bases: TGTGCCAGTAGTTACCGTACCGGGACTAGCATCGACGAGCAGTACTTC. This codes for CASSYRTGTSIDEQYF.